One sample yielded the 5 T cell receptor beta chains listed below, sequenced in a study of blood T cell repertoires in COVID-19. Sequenced by immunoSEQ multiplex PCR; TCRdb stores in-frame clones only, minus some. The sample holds about 210,000 clones, over 80% seen once. Sample: peripheral blood. The source of these receptors is a woman aged 60-75 years with COVID-19, enrolled during active disease.

This rearrangement joins TRBV6-2 or TRBV6-3 to TRBJ1-1; 8 positions agree with TRBD1. Germline lookup yields CDR1 MNHEY and CDR2 SVGEGT. The CDR3 totals 15 residues. Losses at the gene ends were 5 bases for V and 3 bases for J; bases not matched to a gene: 8. In nucleotides, the CDR3 is TGTGCCAGCAGTCCAGGACAGGGTGGATACACTGAAGCTTTCTTT. Amino acids: CASSPGQGGYTEAFF.

About this clone: The junction shows a germline mismatch at one end, possibly a read error. V and J are TRBV7-7 and TRBJ2-2; 8 bases are shared with TRBD1. There are 14 residues in the CDR3. Per the germline V gene, CDR1 is SSHAT and CDR2 is FNYEAQ (reference sequence). In nucleotides, the CDR3 is TGTGCTAGCAGCCAGGACAGGGCCACCGGGGAGCTGTTTTTT. Its translation: CASSQDRATGELFF. Variable domain in full (rest from reference TRBV7-7 and TRBJ2-2): GAGVSQSPRYKVTKRGQDVTLRCDPISSHATLYWYQQALGQGPEFLTYFNYEAQPDKSGLPSDRFSAERPEGSISTLTIQRTEQRDSAMYRCASSQDRATGELFFGEGSRLTVL.

The chain links TRBV7-9 to TRBJ2-7; D is unclear. Germline CDR1 and CDR2: SEHNR and FQNEAQ (reference sequence). This CDR3 spans 12 amino acids. Trimming took 5 bases from V and 6 from J, leaving 11 bases between them. The chain's CDR3 is CASSNQLGEQYV. For the CDR3, the DNA is TGTGCCAGCAGCAATCAACTCGGCGAGCAGTACGTC.

The chain has TRBV15 and TRBJ2-7; a weak D match, TRBD2 (5 bases). The ends were cut back, 3 bases at V and 3 bases at J, with 15 bases in the middle. CDR3 length: 15 residues. The V gene's germline CDR1 is LNHNV and CDR2 YYDKDF (reference sequence). This CDR3 reads CATSRRADQYYEQYF. In DNA form, the CDR3 reads TGTGCCACCAGCAGGAGGGCAGACCAATACTACGAGCAGTACTTC.

The chain is built from TRBV29-1 and TRBJ2-7; TRBD1 aligns across 7 bases. This CDR3 comprises 12 residues. V lost 7 bases, J lost 4 bases, and 7 bases stayed unmatched. CDR1 is SQVTM, CDR2 ANQGSEA, per germline. DNA for the CDR3: TGCAGCGCCGGGGACAGAGCTTACGAGCAGTACTTC. Its protein product is CSAGDRAYEQYF.